The TCR beta chain under discussion was sequenced for a study of patients and donors after allogeneic stem cell transplantation. This clonotype was seen at least ten times. MiXCR was run by TCRdb on the RT-PCR reads, yielding one entry per CDR3 protein. The data show about 110,000 distinct CDR3 sequences, over 30% seen once. Specimen: blood, either unsorted or a sorted T cell fraction (not recorded which). The receptor was derived from a human donor who was either an allogeneic HSCT recipient or a stem cell or donor lymphocyte infusion donor (not recorded which). It is not recorded whose cells these are; they may come from a transplant donor.

The CDR3 loop is CSASEETESPLHF. The CDR3 coding sequence is TGCAGTGCTAGTGAGGAGACGGAGTCACCCCTCCACTTT. This chain joins TRBV20-1 and TRBJ1-6; no clear D. Trimming left V 3 bases short and J 10 bases short, with 13 bases between. Germline V lookup: CDR1 DFQATT, CDR2 SNEGSKA (reference sequence). The CDR3 extends over 13 amino acids.